The rows below give T cell receptor beta chains drawn from one sample of a study of CD8+CD57+ T cells in acquired aplastic anemia. TCRdb reprocessed the reads via MiXCR and lists one record per CDR3 protein. This sample has a few hundred thousand distinct CDR3 sequences, with 34% found just once. The specimen sequenced was sorted CD4+, CD8+, or CD8+CD57+ T cells (not recorded which) from PBMCs. The receptors stem from a human donor in good health, serving as a control. The CDR3 runs from the conserved cysteine through the conserved F or W. A D gene is named only where the DNA matches it firmly. Expanded clones get a size class; other rows say once, few or many, or leave the size out.

J: TRBJ2-1
V: TRBV4-1
D: TRBD2
size: -
CDR3: CASSQGTSGPTEQFF
DNA: TGCGCCAGCAGCCAAGGGACTAGCGGCCCCACTGAGCAGTTCTTC

J: TRBJ1-6
V: TRBV5-1
D: TRBD1
size: -
CDR3: CASSQTGGGSPLHF
DNA: TGCGCCAGCAGCCAGACAGGGGGAGGGTCACCCCTCCACTTT

J: TRBJ2-5
V: TRBV6-1
D: TRBD1
size: few
CDR3: CASSPQGAVMETQYF
DNA: TGTGCCAGCAGCCCACAGGGGGCGGTGATGGAGACCCAGTACTTC

J: TRBJ1-2
V: TRBV6-1
D: TRBD1
size: few
CDR3: CASSELPGGYGYTF
DNA: TGTGCCAGCAGTGAACTCCCAGGGGGCTATGGCTACACCTTC

J: TRBJ2-7
V: TRBV2
D: -
size: -
CDR3: CASSQDWAGVYEQYF
DNA: TGTGCCAGCAGCCAAGATTGGGCAGGAGTGTACGAGCAGTACTTC

J: TRBJ2-3
V: TRBV18
D: -
size: -
CDR3: CASSPWADLTDTQYF
DNA: TGTGCCAGCTCACCATGGGCGGACCTCACAGATACGCAGTATTTT

J: TRBJ2-3
V: TRBV6-4
D: TRBD1
size: -
CDR3: CAGSDSGGRDTQYF
DNA: TGTGCCGGCAGTGACTCAGGGGGCAGAGATACGCAGTATTTT

J: TRBJ2-1
V: TRBV11-2
D: TRBD2
size: many
CDR3: CASSLSGGYDEQFF
DNA: TGTGCCAGCAGCTTAAGCGGGGGGTACGATGAGCAGTTCTTC

J: TRBJ1-5
V: TRBV30
D: -
size: -
CDR3: CAWSVGRSGNQPQHF
DNA: TGTGCCTGGAGTGTAGGGAGATCCGGCAATCAGCCCCAGCATTTT

J: TRBJ2-7
V: TRBV20-1
D: -
size: once
CDR3: CSASSPRDRSSYEQYF
DNA: TGCAGTGCCAGCAGCCCTCGGGACCGAAGCTCCTACGAGCAGTACTTC

J: TRBJ1-6
V: TRBV2
D: TRBD1
size: many
CDR3: CASSYRQGATRSPLHF
DNA: TGTGCCAGCAGTTACAGACAGGGAGCGACTCGGTCACCCCTCCACTTT

J: TRBJ2-2
V: TRBV7-8
D: -
size: many
CDR3: CASSLGRRGLNTGELFF
DNA: TGTGCCAGCAGCTTAGGACGACGGGGCCTGAACACCGGGGAGCTGTTTTTT

J: TRBJ1-6
V: TRBV6-1
D: -
size: -
CDR3: CATGATNNSPLHF
DNA: TGTGCCACGGGGGCGACCAATAATTCACCCCTCCACTTT

J: TRBJ2-7
V: TRBV3-1
D: -
size: -
CDR3: CASSQGQGRLYEQYF
DNA: TGTGCCAGCAGCCAAGGGCAGGGGCGGCTGTACGAGCAGTACTTC